Below are 9 T cell receptor beta chains sequenced from a single sample in a study of shared clonotypes between healthy human individuals. It was CD45RO-negative cells, positively selected for CCR7, that made up naive CD8 cells, with terminally differentiated effector memory CD45RA+ cells excluded. TCRdb keeps only in-frame clones here, not all; method: immunoSEQ multiplex PCR. Among about 1.9 million clones listed, 80% to 95% were seen once. Sample: naive CD8+ T cells from PBMCs. The receptors stem from a man aged 18 to 30 in good health. Some clones in this sample may be carry-over from other donors' samples.

The rearrangement links TRBV28 to TRBJ2-7, with 9 bases fitting TRBD2. Germline CDR1 is MDHEN and CDR2 is SYDVKM. Trimming removed 8 bases from V and 7 bases from J; junction bases left unmatched: 6. This CDR3 is built from 12 residues. The CDR3 DNA is TGTGCCAGCGGGCGGGAGGGCCTTGAGCAGTACTTC. Protein product: CASGREGLEQYF. The full variable domain, with the rest looked up from reference TRBV28 and TRBJ2-7, is DVKVTQSSRYLVKRTGEKVFLECVQDMDHENMFWYRQDPGLGLRLIYFSYDVKMKEKGDIPEGYSVSREKKERFSLILESASTNQTSMYLCASGREGLEQYFGPGTRLTVT.

The genes are TRBV5-1 and TRBJ2-2, with D perhaps assigned TRBD1 or TRBD2 (6 bases each). Germline V lookup: CDR1 SGHRS, CDR2 YFSETQ. V shed 2 bases and J shed 3 bases, with 17 bases lying between them. CDR3 length: 17 residues. The CDR3 sequence is CASSFGGTSRDTGELFF. CDR3 coding DNA: TGCGCCAGCAGCTTTGGGGGGACAAGTAGAGACACCGGGGAGCTGTTTTTT. Together with reference TRBV5-1 and TRBJ2-2, the CDR3 gives the full variable domain: KAGVTQTPRYLIKTRGQQVTLSCSPISGHRSVSWYQQTPGQGLQFLFEYFSETQRNKGNFPGRFSGRQFSNSRSEMNVSTLELGDSALYLCASSFGGTSRDTGELFFGEGSRLTVL.

The chain combines TRBV10-3 with TRBJ1-5; D is possibly TRBD1 (5 bases). Germline V CDR1 and CDR2: ENHRY, SYGVKD. Trimming removed 4 bases from V and 7 bases from J, with 11 bases in between. The CDR3 covers 13 residues. Here the CDR3 DNA reads TGTGCCATCAGTGGGGGGGAAGGCCAGCCCCAGCATTTT. It specifies CAISGGEGQPQHF.

This chain connects TRBV9 to TRBJ2-1, with TRBD2 as a possible D gene (5 bases). Trimming shortened V by 3 bases and J by 12 bases, and 28 bases separated the two germline ends. Looked up from germline, CDR1 is SGDLS and CDR2 is YYNGEE. This CDR3 spans 17 amino acids. The CDR3: CASSATDEWRGGSTQFF. The CDR3 DNA follows: TGTGCCAGCAGCGCGACGGATGAATGGCGTGGAGGTTCCACGCAGTTCTTC. The entire variable domain, with the rest obtained from reference TRBV9 and TRBJ2-1, is as follows: DSGVTQTPKHLITATGQRVTLRCSPRSGDLSVYWYQQSLDQGLQFLIQYYNGEERAKGNILERFSAQQFPDLHSELNLSSLELGDSALYFCASSATDEWRGGSTQFFGPGTRLTVL.

Comments on this clone: The same CDR3 is also encoded by other DNA sequences in this sample. This rearrangement joins TRBV29-1 to TRBJ2-1; no clear D gene. The V and J ends lost 2 bases and 4 bases respectively, with 6 bases between them. Germline lookup yields CDR1 SQVTM and CDR2 ANQGSEA. The CDR3 is made up of 12 amino acids. This CDR3 is CSVEFRYNEQFF. In nucleotides, the CDR3 is TGCAGCGTTGAATTCCGTTACAATGAGCAGTTCTTC.

The chain recombines TRBV9 with TRBJ2-2, with 9 bases aligning to TRBD2. CDR1 is SGDLS and CDR2 is YYNGEE in the germline V gene. CDR3 size: 18 residues. Trimming removed 5 bases from V and 2 bases from J; junction bases left unmatched: 13. CDR3 DNA sequence: TGTGCCAGCAGTCCGCGCGCCGGCGGGAGGGTTAACACCGGGGAGCTGTTTTTT. Translating it yields CASSPRAGGRVNTGELFF.

The chain combines TRBV9 with TRBJ2-7, with 8 bases lining up with TRBD2. Germline loops: CDR1 SGDLS, CDR2 YYNGEE. CDR3 size: 19 residues. V lost 9 bases, J lost 5 bases, and 28 bases stayed unmatched. Written as DNA, the CDR3 is TGTGCCACTACCCTGAGCAGGGGTCCTAGCGGGTTTCCTCGGGACGAGCAGTACTTC. Translation gives CATTLSRGPSGFPRDEQYF.

The rearrangement links TRBV30 to TRBJ1-2; TRBD1 agrees at 8 bases. CDR1 is GTSNPN and CDR2 is SVGIG in the germline V gene (reference sequence). Trimming removed 3 bases from V and 4 bases from J; junction bases left unmatched: 4. The CDR3 has 13 amino acids. As DNA, the CDR3 is TGTGCCTGGAGCAGGGGGCGCGGCTATGGCTACACCTTC. Translation: CAWSRGRGYGYTF. The whole variable domain, remainder taken from reference TRBV30 and TRBJ1-2, is SQTIHQWPATLVQPVGSPLSLECTVEGTSNPNLYWYRQAAGRGLQLLFYSVGIGQISSEVPQNLSASRPQDRQFILSSKKLLLSDSGFYLCAWSRGRGYGYTFGSGTRLTVV.

This chain joins TRBV9 and TRBJ2-1, with TRBD1 as a possible D gene (5 bases). V gave up 0 bases and J gave up 5 bases, with 12 bases separating them. CDR1 and CDR2 from the germline V gene are SGDLS and YYNGEE. The CDR3 is made up of 15 amino acids. The CDR3 reads CASSVEGRSHNEQFF. The CDR3 DNA is TGTGCCAGCAGCGTAGAGGGGCGGAGCCACAATGAGCAGTTCTTC. Full variable domain (outside the CDR3, taken from reference TRBV9 and TRBJ2-1): DSGVTQTPKHLITATGQRVTLRCSPRSGDLSVYWYQQSLDQGLQFLIQYYNGEERAKGNILERFSAQQFPDLHSELNLSSLELGDSALYFCASSVEGRSHNEQFFGPGTRLTVL.